This TCR beta chain was sequenced in a study of OX40 agonist ivuxolimab in advanced cancers. Whole-study findings and limits: Clonal expansion was seen in CD4+ and CD8+ blood T cells by week 6 at 0.1 to 3.0 mg/kg.

In the case of this clone: No antigen is known for it.

CDR3 length: 19 residues. V lost 6 bases and J lost 4; bases outside the gene matches: 24. Germline CDR1 and CDR2: LNHDA and SQIVND (reference sequence). Libraries were prepared by immunoSEQ multiplex PCR; TCRdb keeps only in-frame clonotypes and omits some of them. The repertoire holds 60,000 to 100,000 clones, 80% to 95% seen once, with 0.53% in the top ten. The sequence came from an adult with an advanced solid tumor such as melanoma, head and neck, liver or kidney cancer. The V call is TRBV19, the J call TRBJ2-7; 7 nucleotides line up with TRBD2. Sequencing used CD4+ or CD8+ T cells sorted from blood, obtained in a trial of the OX40 agonist ivuxolimab. The CDR3 DNA reads TGTGCCAGTAGCCCCGGTCCCCTTGGTTTAGCGGGCTTTGAATACGAGCAGTACTTC. Encoded protein: CASSPGPLGLAGFEYEQYF. Complete variable domain (other parts from reference TRBV19 and TRBJ2-7): DGGITQSPKYLFRKEGQNVTLSCEQNLNHDAMYWYRQDPGQGLRLIYYSQIVNDFQKGDIAEGYSVSREKKESFPLTVTSAQKNPTAFYLCASSPGPLGLAGFEYEQYFGPGTRLTVT.